These 3 T cell receptor beta chains were all obtained from the same sample, sequenced in a study of blood T cell repertoires in COVID-19. Here immunoSEQ multiplex PCR was the method, and the copy in TCRdb shows in-frame clones only, minus some. The profile shows a few hundred thousand clones, nearly 90% of them singletons. Sample: PBMCs or T cells enriched from blood (not recorded which). The receptors were gathered from a woman aged 50 to 65 who had been exposed to COVID-19.

The V call is TRBV4-1, the J call TRBJ2-3; 10 nucleotides match TRBD2. This CDR3 comprises 18 residues. Trimming removed 0 bases from V and 2 bases from J; junction bases left unmatched: 8. Germline loops: CDR1 MGHRA, CDR2 YSYEKL. The CDR3 DNA is TGCGCCAGCAGCCAAGAAAGACCGGGACTAGCGCCCACAGATACGCAGTATTTT. Its translation: CASSQERPGLAPTDTQYF.

The rearrangement joins TRBV11-3 to TRBJ1-5; the D gene is possibly TRBD1 (6 bases). The V gene lost 0 bases and the J gene lost 6 bases, with 12 bases spanning the gap. This CDR3 has 15 amino acids. The V gene's germline CDR1 is SGHNT and CDR2 YENEEA. The DNA of the CDR3 is TGTGCCAGCAGCTTAGAAGGGGAAGGGGGTCAGCCCCAGCATTTT. Translated, it gives CASSLEGEGGQPQHF.

This clone has a single count. V gene TRBV6-5 combines with J gene TRBJ1-1; D is unresolved. The length of the CDR3 is 12 residues. Trimming removed 6 bases at V and 1 base at J, with 6 bases between. The germline gives CDR1 MNHEY, CDR2 SVGAGI. The CDR3 DNA follows: TGTGCCAGCAGGAACAGGAACACTGAAGCTTTCTTT. This sequence encodes CASRNRNTEAFF.